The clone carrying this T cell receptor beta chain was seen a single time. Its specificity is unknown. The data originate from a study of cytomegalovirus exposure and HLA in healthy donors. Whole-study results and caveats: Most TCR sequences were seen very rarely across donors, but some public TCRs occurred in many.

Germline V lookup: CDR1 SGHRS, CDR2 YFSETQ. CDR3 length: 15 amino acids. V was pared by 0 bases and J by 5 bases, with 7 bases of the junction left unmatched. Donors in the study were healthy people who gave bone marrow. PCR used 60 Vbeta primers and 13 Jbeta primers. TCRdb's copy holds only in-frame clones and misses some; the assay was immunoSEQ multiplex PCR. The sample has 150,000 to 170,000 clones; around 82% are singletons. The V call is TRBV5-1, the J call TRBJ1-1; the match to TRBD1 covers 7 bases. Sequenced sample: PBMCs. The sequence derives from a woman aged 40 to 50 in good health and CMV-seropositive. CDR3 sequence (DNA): TGCGCCAGCAGCTTGGTCCCAGGGGGTGGGACTGAAGCTTTCTTT. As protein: CASSLVPGGGTEAFF.